A single sample is the source of the 5 T cell receptor beta chains below, sequenced in a study of monozygotic twins with inflammatory bowel disease. Following a re-call of the 5' RACE reads, TCRdb has one entry per CDR3 protein and lacks DNA. The sample totals about 150,000 distinct CDR3 sequences; its top ten clones hold approximately 1.2%. The sequenced material came from blood. The origin of the receptors is a human donor with ulcerative colitis or Crohn's disease, or a healthy co-twin of an affected twin (not recorded which).

The V gene is TRBV12-3 or TRBV12-4, the J gene TRBJ1-1. There are 16 residues in the CDR3. CDR3 loop: CASSHMRGTVNTEAFF.

The genes are TRBV5-4 and TRBJ2-1; no DNA is available, so the TRBD1 call from TCRdb remains unchecked. From germline, CDR1 is SGHNT and CDR2 YYREEE (reference sequence). The CDR3 extends over 18 amino acids. This CDR3 reads CASSPGIASGASYNEQFF.

V and J are TRBV20-1 and TRBJ1-5; checking the TCRdb D call of TRBD1 is not possible without DNA. Germline loops: CDR1 DFQATT, CDR2 SNEGSKA (reference sequence). The CDR3 extends over 13 amino acids. CDR3 residues: CSLLGQGVQPQHF.

The chain combines TRBV29-1 with TRBJ2-7. The CDR3 is 11 amino acids. Germline loops: CDR1 SQVTM, CDR2 ANQGSEA. This CDR3 reads CSGGQIYEQYF.

V and J are TRBV7-8 and TRBJ2-1. CDR1 is SGHVS and CDR2 is FQNEAQ in the germline V gene. This CDR3 has 11 residues. Here the CDR3 reads CASSSSGEQFF.